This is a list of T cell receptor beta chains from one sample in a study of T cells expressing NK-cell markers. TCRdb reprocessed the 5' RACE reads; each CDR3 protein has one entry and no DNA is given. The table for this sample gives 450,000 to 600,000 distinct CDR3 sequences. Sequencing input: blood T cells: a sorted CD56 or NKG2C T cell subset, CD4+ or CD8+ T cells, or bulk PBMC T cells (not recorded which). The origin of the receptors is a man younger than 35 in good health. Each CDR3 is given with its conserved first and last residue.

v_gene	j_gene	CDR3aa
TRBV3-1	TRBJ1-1	CASSRADTEAFF
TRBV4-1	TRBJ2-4	CASSQVGTSASKNIQYF
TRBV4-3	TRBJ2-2	CASSQDVGRAGGELFF
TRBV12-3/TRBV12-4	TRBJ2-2	CASSFARGRPGELFF
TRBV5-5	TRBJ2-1	CASSLMGTSGVHYNEQFF
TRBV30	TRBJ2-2	CAWRQGSGELFF
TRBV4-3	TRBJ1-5	CASSQDIERQPQHF
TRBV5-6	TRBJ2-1	CASSLEGGPGRTAYNEQFF
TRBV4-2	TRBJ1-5	CASSQEVRINQPQHF
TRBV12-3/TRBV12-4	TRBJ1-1	CASTPRTASNTEAFF
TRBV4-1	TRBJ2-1	CASSRTGTTYNEQFF
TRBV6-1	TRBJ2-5	CASMAPGPPGETQYF
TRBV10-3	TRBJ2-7	CAISGEGALNYEQYF
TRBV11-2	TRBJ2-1	CASSLGGLQFF
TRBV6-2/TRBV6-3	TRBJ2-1	CASSSPPAGDNEQFF
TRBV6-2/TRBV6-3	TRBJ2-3	CASRKTSSGSWRTDTQYF
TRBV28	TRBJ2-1	CASSTSLGTYEQFF
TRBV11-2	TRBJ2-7	CASSLASSGVGKQYF
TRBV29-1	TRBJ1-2	CSVGGGEWFYGYTF
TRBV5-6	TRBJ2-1	CASILTSGSSYEQFF
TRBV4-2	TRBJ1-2	CASSQDYIYGYTF